These T cell receptor beta chains were read from a single sample in a study of Graves' ophthalmopathy and Graves' hyperthyroidism. TCRdb re-derived calls from the multiplex PCR reads in MiXCR, one entry per CDR3 protein. The sample carries more than 300,000 distinct CDR3 sequences, just over 15% recorded once. The sample comprised peripheral blood. These receptors all stem from a woman aged 18-29 years with stable Graves' hyperthyroidism. Each CDR3 is given with its conserved first and last residue. A D gene is named only where the DNA matches it firmly. The size of a clone is reported for some rows only, either as once, few or many, or as a class for expanded clones.

J,V,size,D,CDR3,DNA
TRBJ2-7,TRBV6-1,many,.,CASSPSDGSYEQYF,TGTGCCAGCAGCCCCAGTGACGGATCTTACGAGCAGTACTTC
TRBJ2-7,TRBV7-2,many,TRBD2,CASSLSLAGGYEQYF,TGTGCCAGCAGCTTATCTTTAGCGGGGGGCTACGAGCAGTACTTC
TRBJ2-2,TRBV5-1,few,.,CASRAVAEGNTGELFF,TGCGCCAGCAGAGCGGTCGCGGAAGGGAACACCGGGGAGCTGTTTTTT
TRBJ1-5,TRBV9,few,.,CASIQGAEKDQPQHF,TGTGCCAGCATCCAAGGAGCCGAAAAGGATCAGCCCCAGCATTTT
TRBJ2-7,TRBV24-1,many,.,CATSDSRPSYEQYF,TGTGCCACCAGTGATTCCAGACCGTCCTACGAGCAGTACTTC
TRBJ2-3,TRBV3-1,many,TRBD2,CASSDSNLAGVPDTQYF,TGTGCCAGCAGCGACTCAAATCTAGCGGGGGTACCGGATACGCAGTATTTT
TRBJ1-5,TRBV6-2/TRBV6-3,.,TRBD1,CASRATGLGQPQHF,TGTGCCAGCAGGGCGACAGGGTTGGGGCAGCCCCAGCATTTT
TRBJ1-2,TRBV6-1,many,.,CASTSSLNYGYTF,TGTGCCAGTACGAGCTCCTTGAACTATGGCTACACCTTC
TRBJ1-1,TRBV19,many,.,CASIGQRLVTEAFF,TGTGCCAGTATAGGACAACGGCTAGTCACTGAAGCTTTCTTT
TRBJ1-2,TRBV6-5,many,.,CASSSDTNYGYTF,TGTGCCAGCAGTTCCGACACTAACTATGGCTACACCTTC
TRBJ1-1,TRBV28,many,TRBD1,CASSTGGDTEAFF,TGTGCCAGCAGTACAGGGGGGGACACTGAAGCTTTCTTT
TRBJ2-7,TRBV6-2/TRBV6-3,few,.,CASSYGRWGTDTYLYEQYF,TGTGCCAGCAGTTACGGGAGGTGGGGGACAGATACTTACCTCTACGAGCAGTACTTC
TRBJ1-1,TRBV7-3,many,.,CASSQTVNTEAFF,TGTGCCAGCAGCCAGACGGTAAACACTGAAGCTTTCTTT
TRBJ2-7,TRBV7-8,few,TRBD1,CASSLLAGTELYEQYF,TGTGCCAGCAGCTTATTGGCCGGGACAGAGCTCTACGAGCAGTACTTC
TRBJ1-1,TRBV6-2/TRBV6-3,.,TRBD1,CASSPLIPTGANTEAFF,TGTGCCAGCAGTCCGCTGATCCCGACAGGGGCCAACACTGAAGCTTTCTTT
TRBJ1-1,TRBV12-3/TRBV12-4,once,.,CASSPQPGGDTEAFF,TGTGCCAGCAGCCCCCAACCGGGTGGTGACACTGAAGCTTTCTTT
TRBJ2-2,TRBV7-8,many,.,CASSSKDRTVPGELFF,TGTGCCAGCAGCTCCAAAGATCGGACAGTCCCCGGGGAGCTGTTTTTT
TRBJ2-5,TRBV7-2,many,TRBD2,CASSSDTSVETQYF,TGTGCCAGCAGCTCCGATACTAGCGTGGAGACCCAGTACTTC
TRBJ1-5,TRBV18,.,.,CASSSYKFASSNQPQHF,TGTGCCAGCTCATCCTACAAGTTCGCTAGTAGCAATCAGCCCCAGCATTTT
TRBJ1-3,TRBV12-3/TRBV12-4,.,.,CASTMGGGAAGNTIYF,TGTGCCAGCACCATGGGGGGGGGGGCGGCTGGAAACACCATATATTTT
TRBJ2-5,TRBV2,.,TRBD2,CASSGVAGQETQYF,TGTGCCAGCAGTGGAGTAGCGGGGCAAGAGACCCAGTACTTC
TRBJ1-1,TRBV3-1,.,.,CASSLFAVNTEAFF,TGTGCCAGCAGCCTCTTCGCGGTGAACACTGAAGCTTTCTTT